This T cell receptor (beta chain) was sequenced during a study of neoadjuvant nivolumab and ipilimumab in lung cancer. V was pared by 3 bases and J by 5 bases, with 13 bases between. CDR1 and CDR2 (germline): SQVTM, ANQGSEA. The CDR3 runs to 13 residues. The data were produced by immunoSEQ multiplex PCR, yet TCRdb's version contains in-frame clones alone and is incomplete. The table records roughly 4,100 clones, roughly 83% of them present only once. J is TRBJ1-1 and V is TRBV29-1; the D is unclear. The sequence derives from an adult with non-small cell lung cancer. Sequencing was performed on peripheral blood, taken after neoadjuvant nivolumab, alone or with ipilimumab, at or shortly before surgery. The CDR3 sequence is CSVDEQTGTEAFF. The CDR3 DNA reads TGCAGCGTTGACGAACAGACGGGAACTGAAGCTTTCTTT. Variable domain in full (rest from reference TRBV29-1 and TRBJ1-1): SAVISQKPSRDICQRGTSLTIQCQVDSQVTMMFWYRQQPGQSLTLIATANQGSEATYESGFVIDKFPISRPNLTFSTLTVSNMSPEDSSIYLCSVDEQTGTEAFFGQGTRLTVV.